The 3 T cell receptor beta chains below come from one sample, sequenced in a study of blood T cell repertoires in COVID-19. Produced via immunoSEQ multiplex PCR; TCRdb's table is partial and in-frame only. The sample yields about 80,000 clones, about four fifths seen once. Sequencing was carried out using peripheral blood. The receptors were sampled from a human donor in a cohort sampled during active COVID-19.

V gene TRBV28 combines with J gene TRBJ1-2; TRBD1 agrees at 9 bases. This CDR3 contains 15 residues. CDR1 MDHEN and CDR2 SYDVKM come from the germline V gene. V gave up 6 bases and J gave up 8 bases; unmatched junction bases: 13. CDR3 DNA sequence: TGTGCCAGCAGCCAAATAGACAGGGGGGAAGGGGGCTACACCTTC. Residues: CASSQIDRGEGGYTF.

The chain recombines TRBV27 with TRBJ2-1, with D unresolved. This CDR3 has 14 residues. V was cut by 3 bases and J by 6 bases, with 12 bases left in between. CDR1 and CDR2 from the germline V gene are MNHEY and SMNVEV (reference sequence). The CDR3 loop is CASSFVPGSNEQFF. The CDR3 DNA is TGTGCCAGCAGTTTCGTACCCGGGTCCAATGAGCAGTTCTTC.

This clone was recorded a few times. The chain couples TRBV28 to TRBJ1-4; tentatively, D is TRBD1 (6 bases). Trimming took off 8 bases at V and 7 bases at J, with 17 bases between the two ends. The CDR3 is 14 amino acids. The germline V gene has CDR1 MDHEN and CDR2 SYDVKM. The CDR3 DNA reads TGTGCCAGCGTACAACAGGGATTAGGTGAAAAACTGTTTTTT. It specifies CASVQQGLGEKLFF.